This entry features one TCR beta chain sequence. Its antigen is as yet unknown. A clone one base away is much larger, so this may be a read error. Via MiXCR, TCRdb re-called the reads, giving one row per CDR3 protein. The repertoire includes 630,000 or so distinct CDR3 sequences, 20% to 25% of them detected once, and less than 10% sits in the top ten. From germline, CDR1 is SGHKS and CDR2 YYEKEE (reference sequence). V was trimmed by 2 bases and J by 8 bases, leaving 18 bases between them. The CDR3 has 15 amino acids. This record comes from a study of T cell repertoires in cytomegalovirus infection. The overall study: Public TCR beta signature analysis indicated the presence of both CMV infection and matching HLA type.

Broader study findings: Clonotype analysis showed dominance of the ex vivo response by HLA-C-restricted CMV-specific TCR beta clonotypes. Summed frequency of shared TCR beta families picked out CMV carriers who also had the relevant HLA.

Sequenced sample: CD8+ T cells from PBMCs. The clonotype was recovered from a human donor in good health (CMV status not recorded). Some clones in this sample may be carry-over from other donors' samples. This rearrangement joins TRBV5-5 to TRBJ2-3, with a weak D call TRBD2 (6 bases). DNA for the CDR3: TGTGCCAGCAGCTTCTCTGTCGGGGGAGCGGGTACGCAGTATTTT. It codes for CASSFSVGGAGTQYF.